This section outlines one T cell receptor (beta chain) sequence together with its context. Its specificity is unknown. Germline V gene data show CDR1 as MNHEY and CDR2 as SMNVEV (reference sequence). The CDR3 is 13 residues long. The V end lost 5 bases, the J end lost 3 bases, and 10 bases lay between the germline ends. This sample was taken from a study of T-cell reconstitution after alpha-beta-depleted transplantation in children. Study results and caveats: Newly produced T cells mostly accounted for T-cell counts and diversity one year post-transplant. Surviving thymic progenitors and recipient T cells were the source of high TCRbeta diversity at day 60 in some patients. Several hundred graft clones that had expanded were reportedly the source of alpha-beta T cells about two months after transplant.

Unique molecular identifiers were incorporated when the TCRbeta library was constructed. TCRdb itself ran the PCR reads through MiXCR, one entry per CDR3 protein. The top ten hold roughly 23% of the sample, which has 95,000 to 120,000 distinct CDR3 sequences, roughly 6.1% seen once. The sequence was collected from a male patient aged 2 to 10 who had a stem cell transplant for acute lymphoblastic leukemia, so the T cells may come from the graft donor. The source material was PBMCs, mostly from graft donor cells, sampled 360 days after TCRalphabeta/CD19-depleted stem cell transplant. The V call is TRBV27, the J call TRBJ2-5; the D is unclear. Written as DNA, the CDR3 is TGTGCCAGCAGTCTACGCACTGAAGAGACCCAGTACTTC. Its protein product is CASSLRTEETQYF.